A selection of T cell receptor beta chains follows, all from one sample in a study of hypomethylating agent response in myelodysplastic syndrome. The assay was immunoSEQ multiplex PCR, and TCRdb's table has in-frame clones only and misses some. Here the sample spans 6,000 to 6,500 clones, approximately 80% being singletons. Sequencing was performed on bone marrow, taken before or after starting hypomethylating agent treatment for myelodysplastic syndrome (not recorded which). The receptor source for this set is a human donor with myelodysplastic syndrome. Each CDR3 is given with its conserved first and last residue. The D gene is left open where the match is weak. The size entry is marked missing in some rows and otherwise reads once, few, many or a size class.

d_gene,abundance,j_gene,v_gene,CDR3aa,CDR3nt
.,few,TRBJ2-2,TRBV4-2,CASSQVIMSANTGELFF,TGTGCCAGCAGCCAAGTCATCATGTCGGCGAACACCGGGGAGCTGTTTTTT
.,.,TRBJ1-4,TRBV29-1,CSVLLGGGEKLFF,TGCAGCGTTCTACTGGGGGGAGGCGAAAAACTGTTTTTT
.,once,TRBJ2-5,TRBV16,CASSHTHASRVGETQYF,TGTGCCAGCAGCCATACCCACGCGTCCCGGGTGGGTGAGACCCAGTACTTC
.,.,TRBJ1-1,TRBV5-6,CASSQDTGTNTEAFF,TGTGCCAGCAGCCAGGACACAGGGACGAACACTGAAGCTTTCTTT
.,.,TRBJ2-1,TRBV28,CASSPLGLRNEQFF,TGTGCCAGCAGTCCATTAGGACTACGCAATGAGCAGTTCTTC
.,.,TRBJ2-7,TRBV19,CASSPGQSYEQYF,TGTGCCAGTAGCCCTGGACAGTCCTACGAGCAGTACTTC
TRBD1,.,TRBJ1-2,TRBV6-4,CASSEGQGGYGYTF,TGTGCCAGCAGCGAGGGACAGGGGGGCTATGGCTACACCTTC
.,few,TRBJ1-5,TRBV19,CASSPPRSNQPQHF,TGTGCCAGTAGTCCCCCGAGAAGCAATCAGCCCCAGCATTTT
.,.,TRBJ2-1,TRBV20-1,CSAIINEQFF,TGCAGTGCTATAATCAATGAGCAGTTCTTC
TRBD2,.,TRBJ2-1,TRBV27,CASVGGSPYNEQFF,TGTGCCAGCGTCGGCGGGAGTCCCTACAATGAGCAGTTCTTC
.,.,TRBJ1-1,TRBV7-9,CASSLLRPLMNTEAFF,TGTGCCAGCAGCTTGTTACGGCCCCTTATGAACACTGAAGCTTTCTTT
TRBD2,.,TRBJ2-7,TRBV14,CASSRRLAGKYEQYF,TGTGCCAGCAGCCGAAGACTAGCGGGCAAATACGAGCAGTACTTC
.,.,TRBJ2-5,TRBV4-1,CASSQTPNPGRGEETQYF,TGCGCCAGCAGCCAAACCCCCAATCCCGGGCGGGGTGAAGAGACCCAGTACTTC
.,.,TRBJ1-3,TRBV29-1,CSVDGDGSSGNTIYF,TGCAGCGTTGACGGAGACGGCTCCTCTGGAAACACCATATATTTT
TRBD2,.,TRBJ2-1,TRBV2,CASSEWGGFSYNEQFF,TGTGCCAGCAGTGAATGGGGGGGTTTTTCCTACAATGAGCAGTTCTTC
TRBD1,.,TRBJ2-7,TRBV19,CASSIAVDRVLYEQYF,TGTGCCAGTAGTATTGCGGTGGACAGGGTACTGTACGAGCAGTACTTC
.,.,TRBJ1-5,TRBV7-6,CASSLGVGQPQHF,TGTGCCAGCAGCTTAGGGGTAGGGCAGCCCCAGCATTTT
TRBD1,few,TRBJ1-4,TRBV6-1,CASSEQGTGTNEKLFF,TGTGCCAGCAGTGAACAAGGGACAGGCACTAATGAAAAACTGTTTTTT
TRBD1,.,TRBJ1-1,TRBV5-1,CASSLQGASRGTEAFF,TGCGCCAGCAGCCTTCAGGGGGCATCTCGGGGGACTGAAGCTTTCTTT
.,.,TRBJ2-2,TRBV7-9,CASSPPGWLRTGELFF,TGTGCCAGCAGCCCGCCGGGGTGGCTTAGGACCGGGGAGCTGTTTTTT
.,once,TRBJ2-3,TRBV19,CASSMTSLKDTQYF,TGTGCCAGTAGTATGACTAGTTTAAAAGATACGCAGTATTTT
TRBD1,.,TRBJ1-5,TRBV19,CASKGAGNQPQHF,TGTGCCAGTAAGGGGGCTGGCAATCAGCCCCAGCATTTT
.,.,TRBJ2-5,TRBV6-6,CASSYDLIGETQYF,TGTGCCAGCAGTTACGACCTGATCGGGGAGACCCAGTACTTC
.,once,TRBJ2-3,TRBV19,CASSTQGGLLDTQYF,TGTGCCAGTAGTACACAGGGGGGGTTGTTAGATACGCAGTATTTT
TRBD2,.,TRBJ2-1,TRBV6-6,CASTSGITEQFF,TGTGCCAGCACTAGCGGGATTACTGAGCAGTTCTTC
.,.,TRBJ1-5,TRBV6-1,CASSEVTGLGNQPQHF,TGTGCCAGCAGTGAAGTAACAGGGTTGGGAAATCAGCCCCAGCATTTT
.,medium-sized,TRBJ1-2,TRBV19,CASSQAGSNYGYTF,TGTGCCAGTAGTCAGGCAGGTTCTAACTATGGCTACACCTTC
TRBD1,.,TRBJ2-1,TRBV2,CASGGQRNEQFF,TGTGCCAGCGGGGGACAGCGCAATGAGCAGTTCTTC
.,.,TRBJ1-1,TRBV7-9,CASSLGWGNTEAFF,TGTGCCAGCAGCTTAGGGTGGGGGAACACTGAAGCTTTCTTT
.,.,TRBJ2-7,TRBV2,CASSGVGIYEQYF,TGTGCCAGCAGTGGGGTGGGGATCTACGAGCAGTACTTC
TRBD2,.,TRBJ2-1,TRBV19,CASSHGPATSGGYNEQFF,TGTGCCAGTAGTCATGGACCCGCCACTAGCGGGGGTTACAATGAGCAGTTCTTC
.,.,TRBJ1-5,TRBV2,CASSWSNRRQPQHF,TGTGCCAGCAGTTGGTCAAACAGGAGACAGCCCCAGCATTTT
.,.,TRBJ2-1,TRBV9,CASSVDFQLYNEQFF,TGTGCCAGCAGCGTAGATTTTCAACTATACAATGAGCAGTTCTTC
.,once,TRBJ1-2,TRBV19,CASTVGKNNYGYTF,TGTGCCAGTACGGTGGGAAAAAATAACTATGGCTACACCTTC
TRBD1,.,TRBJ2-1,TRBV4-2,CASSQEDRGAIDEQFF,TGTGCCAGCAGCCAAGAAGACAGGGGTGCTATAGATGAGCAGTTCTTC
.,once,TRBJ1-1,TRBV6-5,CASSSPPGREAFF,TGTGCCAGCAGTTCCCCCCCGGGACGTGAAGCTTTCTTT
.,.,TRBJ1-2,TRBV10-3,CAISGEQGGGYTF,TGTGCCATCAGTGGGGAGCAAGGCGGCGGCTACACCTTC
TRBD1,.,TRBJ1-2,TRBV6-5,CASSYKGQATDGYTF,TGTGCCAGCAGTTACAAGGGACAGGCCACGGATGGCTACACCTTC
.,.,TRBJ2-7,TRBV9,CASSVGVAGSEQYF,TGTGCCAGCAGCGTAGGGGTAGCCGGTTCCGAGCAGTACTTC
.,once,TRBJ2-1,TRBV5-1,CASSWTDGSEQFF,TGCGCCAGCAGCTGGACAGATGGGAGTGAGCAGTTCTTC
.,.,TRBJ1-1,TRBV7-2,CASSLAGRVNTEAFF,TGTGCCAGCAGCTTAGCGGGCAGGGTGAACACTGAAGCTTTCTTT
.,.,TRBJ2-1,TRBV11-2,CASSLNGEPLASYNEQFF,TGTGCCAGCAGCTTAAACGGAGAACCCCTTGCCTCCTACAATGAGCAGTTCTTC
TRBD1,.,TRBJ1-1,TRBV27,CASSFLQGEAFF,TGTGCCAGCAGTTTCTTACAGGGGGAAGCTTTCTTT
.,.,TRBJ1-3,TRBV5-5,CASSFSIGESGNTIYF,TGTGCCAGCAGCTTTTCAATCGGTGAATCTGGAAACACCATATATTTT
.,.,TRBJ1-5,TRBV5-5,CASSPERWGNQPQHF,TGTGCCAGCAGCCCGGAGAGGTGGGGCAATCAGCCCCAGCATTTT
.,few,TRBJ1-2,TRBV6-1,CASWTGTNYGYTF,TGTGCCAGCTGGACGGGAACTAACTATGGCTACACCTTC
TRBD1,few,TRBJ1-4,TRBV7-2,CASSSPGGGYNEKLFF,TGTGCCAGCAGCTCCCCAGGGGGTGGTTATAATGAAAAACTGTTTTTT
.,.,TRBJ2-7,TRBV19,CASSMAYRVPSYEQYF,TGTGCCAGTAGTATGGCCTACAGGGTCCCCTCCTACGAGCAGTACTTC
.,.,TRBJ1-1,TRBV28,CASSVARGGWTEAFF,TGTGCCAGCAGTGTTGCCAGGGGCGGATGGACTGAAGCTTTCTTT
.,.,TRBJ1-6,TRBV6-1,CASSEYRYSPLHF,TGTGCCAGCAGTGAATATCGGTACTCACCCCTCCACTTT
TRBD2,.,TRBJ2-3,TRBV7-3,CASSELAGGPDTQYF,TGTGCCAGCAGTGAACTAGCGGGAGGGCCCGATACGCAGTATTTT
TRBD1,few,TRBJ1-1,TRBV5-1,CASRREGGGGNTEAFF,TGCGCCAGCAGAAGAGAAGGGGGCGGGGGCAACACTGAAGCTTTCTTT
.,.,TRBJ1-5,TRBV28,CASSETLGNQPQHF,TGTGCCAGCAGCGAAACGCTTGGCAATCAGCCCCAGCATTTT
TRBD2,few,TRBJ2-1,TRBV9,CASSVSGGPPDNEQFF,TGTGCCAGCAGCGTTAGCGGGGGGCCCCCCGACAATGAGCAGTTCTTC
.,.,TRBJ1-4,TRBV18,CASSPLDSQNEKLFF,TGTGCCAGCTCACCACTGGACAGTCAGAATGAAAAACTGTTTTTT
TRBD1,.,TRBJ2-5,TRBV6-1,CASIGKRGRVETQYF,TGTGCCAGCATCGGAAAGAGGGGGCGCGTGGAGACCCAGTACTTC
.,.,TRBJ2-7,TRBV23-1,CASSQLWPYKPYEQYF,TGCGCCAGCAGTCAACTCTGGCCGTACAAACCCTACGAGCAGTACTTC
TRBD2,.,TRBJ2-1,TRBV7-2,CASSLIGLDYNEQFF,TGTGCCAGCAGCTTAATCGGACTAGACTACAATGAGCAGTTCTTC
TRBD1,few,TRBJ1-6,TRBV4-1,CASSSRDRDYSPLHF,TGCGCCAGCAGCTCCCGGGACAGGGACTATTCACCCCTCCACTTT
TRBD1,.,TRBJ2-7,TRBV15,CATSRPRTGMGYEQYF,TGTGCCACCAGCAGACCTAGGACAGGGATGGGCTACGAGCAGTACTTC